This TCR beta chain was sequenced in a study of technical replicates of blood from a handful of donors. V dropped 3 bases and J dropped 5; count of bases not matched to a gene: 7. Germline lookup yields CDR1 MNHNY and CDR2 SVGAGI (reference sequence). The CDR3 spans 15 residues. TCRdb's table, derived via immunoSEQ multiplex PCR, lists solely in-frame clones and lacks some. The table shows some 74,000 clones, with around 91% occurring only once. J is TRBJ2-5 and V is TRBV6-6; TRBD2 matches at 9 bases. This sequence was found in a human donor in good health. The material sequenced was T cells isolated from PBMCs. The CDR3 nucleotides read TGTGCCAGCAGTTATGTTAGCGGGAGTGGGGAGACCCAGTACTTC. It specifies CASSYVSGSGETQYF.